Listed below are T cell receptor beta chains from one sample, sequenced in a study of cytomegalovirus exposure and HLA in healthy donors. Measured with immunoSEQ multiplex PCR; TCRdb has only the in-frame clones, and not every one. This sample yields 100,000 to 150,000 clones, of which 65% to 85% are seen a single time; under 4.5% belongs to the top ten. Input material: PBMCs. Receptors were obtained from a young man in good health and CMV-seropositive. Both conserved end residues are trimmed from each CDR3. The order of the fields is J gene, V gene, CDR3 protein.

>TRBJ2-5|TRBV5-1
ASSSPDYWETQY
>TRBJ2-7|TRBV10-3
AISGTVQEQY
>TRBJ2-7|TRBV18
ASSPRGSYEQY
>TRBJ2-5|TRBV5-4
ASRRGDGETQY
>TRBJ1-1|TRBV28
ASSFPTRNTEAF
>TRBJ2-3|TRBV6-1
ASSSPNRVDTQY
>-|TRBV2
ASSEPYQGEQY
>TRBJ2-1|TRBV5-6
ASSLGQDYINEQF
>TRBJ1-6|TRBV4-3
ASSQDEWSNSPLH
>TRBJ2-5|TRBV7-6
ASSLVKEAETQY
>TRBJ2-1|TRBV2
ASRPTSGDYNEQF
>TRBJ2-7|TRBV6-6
ASSYKGQTNEQY
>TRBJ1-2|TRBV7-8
ASSLAGTVNYGYT
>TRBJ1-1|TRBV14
ASSQGFRGMNTEAF
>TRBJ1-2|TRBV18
ASSPSSMYGYT